The 27 T cell receptor beta chains below all came from one sample that was sequenced in a study of blood T cells in healthy people across ages. Combining a sample-barcoded 5' primer with a J-beta primer mix, a second PCR ran for about 6 to 11 cycles. TCRdb reprocessed the 5' RACE reads with MiXCR, giving one entry per CDR3 protein. This sample has hundreds of thousands of distinct CDR3 sequences; 25% to 30% occur once, and the top ten carry 25% to 35%. Sequencing used blood. The receptors come from a woman between 65 and 79 years old in good health.

There are a few counts of this clonotype. The junction differs from germline at one of its ends, possibly a read error. The CDR3 sequence: CASSLGEAQYF. CDR3 DNA: TGTGCCAGCAGTTTAGGAGAGGCCCAGTACTTC. This sequence joins TRBV12-3 or TRBV12-4 and TRBJ2-5; D unresolved. This CDR3 spans 11 amino acids.

The J gene is TRBJ1-4, the V gene TRBV7-6; TRBD1 matches at 8 bases. CDR3 length: 15 residues. V gave up 8 bases and J gave up 3 bases; unmatched junction bases: 8. Germline-derived CDR1 and CDR2 are SGHVS and FNYEAQ. In nucleotides, the CDR3 is TGTGCCAGCGGAAGCAGGGGGCTGTCTAATGAAAAACTGTTTTTT. Residues: CASGSRGLSNEKLFF.

This clonotype has more than one count but fewer than ten. The genes are TRBV28 and TRBJ1-1, with a tentative D call TRBD1 (5 bases). Germline lookup yields CDR1 MDHEN and CDR2 SYDVKM. V was trimmed by 3 bases and J by 6 bases, leaving 17 bases between them. This CDR3 contains 15 residues. This CDR3 reads CASSLRDPVAAEAFF. CDR3 DNA sequence: TGTGCCAGCAGTTTGCGGGACCCGGTAGCCGCTGAAGCTTTCTTT.

The rearrangement joins TRBV4-3 to TRBJ1-4; a possible D gene is TRBD1 (5 bases). The CDR3 has 17 residues. From germline, CDR1 is LGHNA and CDR2 YSLEER. Between the trimmed V and J ends, which lost 4 bases and 2 bases, there was a span of 17 bases. The CDR3 loop reads CASSPSAGSGTNEKLFF. CDR3 nucleotides: TGCGCCAGCAGCCCCTCTGCAGGGTCCGGGACTAATGAAAAACTGTTTTTT.

This clonotype was recorded a few times. This sequence joins TRBV6-6 and TRBJ1-1; weak D call: TRBD1 (5 bases). This CDR3 region has 15 residues. Per germline, CDR1 MNHNY and CDR2 SVGAGI (reference sequence). The ends were cut back, 7 bases at V and 6 bases at J, with 21 bases in the middle. The CDR3 sequence is CASNRDGPRRAEAFF. CDR3 DNA: TGTGCCAGCAACCGGGACGGGCCCAGGAGGGCTGAAGCTTTCTTT.

This clonotype was seen more than once but under ten times. This chain uses TRBV5-1 with TRBJ1-4; D gene unclear. The CDR3 has 16 amino acids. Trimming left V 0 bases short and J 7 bases short, with 16 bases between. In germline, CDR1 is SGHRS, CDR2 YFSETQ. CDR3 DNA sequence: TGCGCCAGCAGCTTGGGTGCGGCTGGGTTAGGTGAAAAACTGTTTTTT. Translation: CASSLGAAGLGEKLFF. Complete variable domain (other parts from reference TRBV5-1 and TRBJ1-4): KAGVTQTPRYLIKTRGQQVTLSCSPISGHRSVSWYQQTPGQGLQFLFEYFSETQRNKGNFPGRFSGRQFSNSRSEMNVSTLELGDSALYLCASSLGAAGLGEKLFFGSGTQLSVL.

V usage is TRBV7-2 and J usage is TRBJ2-5; 9 nucleotides agree with TRBD2. Germline V lookup: CDR1 SGHTA, CDR2 FQGNSA. V gave up 4 bases and J gave up 4 bases; unmatched junction bases: 7. This CDR3 spans 15 amino acids. The CDR3 spells CASSSRLAARETQYF. For the CDR3, the DNA is TGTGCCAGCAGCTCACGACTAGCGGCAAGAGAGACCCAGTACTTC.

A few counts support this clonotype. The gene calls are TRBV28 and TRBJ2-5; D possibly corresponds to TRBD1 (5 bases). The CDR3 contains 13 residues. Trimming removed 5 bases from V and 3 bases from J, with 10 bases in between. Germline V gene sequence: CDR1 MDHEN, CDR2 SYDVKM. The CDR3 is CASSQGTKETQYF. Written as DNA, the CDR3 is TGTGCCAGCAGTCAGGGAACAAAAGAGACCCAGTACTTC. The whole variable domain, filled in from reference TRBV28 and TRBJ2-5, reads DVKVTQSSRYLVKRTGEKVFLECVQDMDHENMFWYRQDPGLGLRLIYFSYDVKMKEKGDIPEGYSVSREKKERFSLILESASTNQTSMYLCASSQGTKETQYFGPGTRLLVL.

This clonotype was observed at least ten times. The J gene is TRBJ2-7, the V gene TRBV7-2; 14 positions agree with TRBD2. The CDR3 covers 18 residues. J was trimmed by 4 bases and V by 2 bases; bases with no gene match: 10. The germline V gene has CDR1 SGHTA and CDR2 FQGNSA. The CDR3 protein is CASSLHGGLAGGLYEQYF. The DNA for the CDR3 is TGTGCCAGCAGCTTACATGGTGGACTAGCGGGAGGCCTGTACGAGCAGTACTTC.

The genes are TRBV5-1 and TRBJ2-5; 7 nucleotides line up with TRBD1. The J segment lost 7 bases and the V segment lost 1 base, leaving 7 bases of the junction unmatched. This CDR3 spans 14 amino acids. CDR1 SGHRS and CDR2 YFSETQ come from the germline V gene. The CDR3 sequence: CASSLTGDLGTQYF. CDR3 coding DNA: TGCGCCAGCAGCTTGACAGGGGATCTGGGGACCCAGTACTTC.

This clonotype was picked up a small number of times. This chain joins TRBV4-2 and TRBJ2-7; 10 positions agree with TRBD2. With 0 bases clipped from V and 4 bases from J, the junction kept 6 bases outside the gene matches. The CDR3 is 16 amino acids. Per the germline V gene, CDR1 is LGHNA and CDR2 is YNFKEQ. The CDR3: CASSQEMASGSYEQYF. CDR3 in DNA: TGTGCCAGCAGCCAAGAAATGGCTAGCGGGAGTTACGAGCAGTACTTC.

This clonotype occurred a few times. The rearrangement uses TRBV5-1 and TRBJ2-1; the D gene is possibly TRBD2 (5 bases). The J call is in doubt because the DNA end fits TRBJ2-5 better. The CDR3 has 14 amino acids. CDR1 is SGHRS, CDR2 YFSETQ, per germline. DNA of the CDR3: TGCGCCAGCAGCTTTGAGGGCCTCCAAGAGACCCAGTACTTC. This encodes CASSFEGLQETQYF.

The rearrangement joins TRBV4-1 to TRBJ2-7; TRBD2 matches at 11 bases. The CDR3 runs 16 residues. Per the germline V gene, CDR1 is MGHRA and CDR2 is YSYEKL. V dropped 3 bases and J dropped 7; count of bases not matched to a gene: 11. The CDR3 spells CASSHPGTSGMREQYF. In DNA, the CDR3 is TGCGCCAGCAGCCACCCCGGGACTAGCGGCATGCGTGAGCAGTACTTC.

This chain links TRBV7-9 with TRBJ1-1, with D unclear. Trimming left V 0 bases short and J 8 bases short, with 7 bases between. Germline V gene data show CDR1 as SEHNR and CDR2 as FQNEAQ (reference sequence). The CDR3 is 12 residues long. This chain's CDR3 is CASSLAPPEAFF. CDR3 bases: TGTGCCAGCAGCTTAGCCCCCCCAGAAGCTTTCTTT.

This clonotype was seen a few times. A junction end diverges from the germline sequence, so it may reflect a read error. This chain links TRBV18 with TRBJ2-7; D call uncertain. The CDR3 sequence is 12 residues long. CDR1 is KGHSH and CDR2 is LQKENI in the germline V gene. CDR3 DNA: TGTGCCAGTTCACCTTCGGTTTACGAGCAGTACTTC. Protein sequence: CASSPSVYEQYF. The full variable domain, completed using reference TRBV18 and TRBJ2-7, is NAGVMQNPRHLVRRRGQEARLRCSPMKGHSHVYWYRQLPEEGLKFMVYLQKENIIDESGMPKERFSAEFPKEGPSILRIQQVVRGDSAAYFCASSPSVYEQYFGPGTRLTVT.

This clonotype was seen more than once but under ten times. This rearrangement joins TRBV20-1 to TRBJ2-5; D is unresolved. The tail of the sequence fits TRBJ2-1 better, so the J call may be wrong. Germline lookup yields CDR1 DFQATT and CDR2 SNEGSKA (reference sequence). This CDR3 has 14 amino acids. CDR3 nucleotides: TGCAGTGCGAGGAAGGCAGCGAGGCCCAATGAGCAGTTCTTC. The encoded protein is CSARKAARPNEQFF.

This CDR3 reads CASSSGLQGTTEAFF. DNA of the CDR3: TGTGCCAGCAGCTCAGGACTACAGGGGACAACTGAAGCTTTCTTT. The genes are TRBV7-8 and TRBJ1-1; 7 bases match TRBD1. Germline V CDR1 and CDR2: SGHVS, FQNEAQ. This CDR3 spans 15 amino acids. Trimming at V came to 4 bases and at J to 5 bases, leaving 10 bases not matched to a gene.

In its sample, this clonotype was seen many times. The rearrangement uses TRBV29-1 and TRBJ2-5; D unclear. CDR1 is SQVTM and CDR2 is ANQGSEA in the germline V gene. V lost 3 bases to trimming and J lost 5 bases, with 4 bases between them. The CDR3 has 10 residues. CDR3 amino acids: CSVEGETQYF. CDR3 nucleotide sequence: TGCAGCGTTGAGGGTGAGACCCAGTACTTC.

The chain carries TRBV7-2 and TRBJ1-6; D is unresolved. Trimming left V 5 bases short and J 3 bases short, with 14 bases between. The CDR3 contains 16 residues. Germline loops: CDR1 SGHTA, CDR2 FQGNSA. CDR3 nucleotide sequence: TGTGCCAGCAGCCTTCGACCGGCCTACTATAATTCACCCCTCCACTTT. Translated: CASSLRPAYYNSPLHF.

The chain employs TRBV18 and TRBJ2-1, with D unclear. The V gene lost 0 bases and the J gene lost 7 bases, with 13 bases spanning the gap. The CDR3 sequence is 15 residues long. From germline, CDR1 is KGHSH and CDR2 LQKENI. In DNA, the CDR3 is TGTGCCAGCTCACCACCGAGTAGGGCCGGTAATGAGCAGTTCTTC. This codes for CASSPPSRAGNEQFF.

The V call is TRBV20-1, the J call TRBJ2-7, with TRBD2 matching over 10 bases. The CDR3 runs to 14 residues. Germline V gene sequence: CDR1 DFQATT, CDR2 SNEGSKA (reference sequence). Trimming cost V 3 bases and J 5 bases; bases outside gene matches: 7. The CDR3 nucleotides are TGCAGTGCTAGGTCGGCTAGCGGGGGCCACGAGCAGTACTTC. This translates into CSARSASGGHEQYF.

The chain couples TRBV7-2 to TRBJ2-7; tentative D call: TRBD1 (5 bases). Trimming stripped 6 bases from V and 4 bases from J, with 13 bases between. CDR1 and CDR2 from the germline V gene are SGHTA and FQGNSA. The CDR3 extends over 13 amino acids. In DNA form, the CDR3 reads TGTGCCAGCAGGAAACAGGACACGTACGAGCAGTACTTC. Translating gives CASRKQDTYEQYF.

This clonotype was recorded a few times. The chain recombines TRBV4-1 with TRBJ1-4, with TRBD1 matching over 9 bases. The CDR3 sequence is 15 residues long. Trimming removed 0 bases from V and 5 bases from J; junction bases left unmatched: 1. From germline, CDR1 is MGHRA and CDR2 YSYEKL. Here the CDR3 DNA reads TGCGCCAGCAGCCAAGACGGGACAGGGAATGAAAAACTGTTTTTT. The encoded protein is CASSQDGTGNEKLFF.

This clonotype has only a few counts. The chain has TRBV4-2 and TRBJ2-5, with D possibly TRBD2 on 6 matching bases. The germline V and J ends were trimmed by 7 bases and 5 bases, with 17 bases remaining between them. The CDR3 covers 14 residues. Germline V lookup: CDR1 LGHNA, CDR2 YNFKEQ. The CDR3 is CASNGSVSTETQYF. The CDR3 region has the DNA TGTGCCAGCAACGGGAGCGTTTCTACGGAGACCCAGTACTTC.

This clonotype was counted ten times or more. This chain joins TRBV6-1 and TRBJ2-5; D is unclear. CDR1 is MNHNS and CDR2 is SASEGT in the germline V gene. This CDR3 has 14 amino acids. V was clipped by 1 base and J by 4 bases, with 10 bases between them. The CDR3 nucleotides read TGTGCCAGCAGTGAAGGGAACAGCGTAGAGACCCAGTACTTC. Protein product: CASSEGNSVETQYF.

This clonotype was picked up a small number of times. V gene TRBV20-1 combines with J gene TRBJ1-4; perhaps TRBD1 as D (6 bases). CDR1 and CDR2 from the germline V gene are DFQATT and SNEGSKA (reference sequence). CDR3 length: 14 residues. Trimming left V 6 bases short and J 2 bases short, with 13 bases between. CDR3 amino acids: CSATRDITNEKLFF. The CDR3 nucleotides read TGCAGTGCAACCCGGGACATCACTAATGAAAAACTGTTTTTT.

The chain uses TRBV28 and TRBJ1-2; D perhaps matches TRBD1 (5 bases). CDR3 length: 15 amino acids. The V end was cut by 2 bases, the J end by 5 bases, with 15 bases between. The V gene's germline CDR1 is MDHEN and CDR2 SYDVKM. The CDR3 reads CASSLIQGGAYGYTF. In nucleotides, the CDR3 is TGTGCCAGCAGTTTAATACAAGGTGGGGCGTATGGCTACACCTTC.